This T cell receptor beta chain was sequenced during a study of blood T cell repertoires in COVID-19. Study in general: Sample material is recorded as cDNA or gDNA derived from T cells, B-cell-depleted T cells, or PBMCs.

Sequencing used immunoSEQ multiplex PCR; TCRdb keeps in-frame clones, though not all of them. The sample has about 220,000 clones; roughly 89% are singletons. Individuals aged roughly 18 to 90 years were recruited from fewer than 25 US areas. CDR3 length: 13 residues. Germline CDR1 SGHTA, CDR2 FQGNSA. The trim removed 1 base at V and 10 bases at J, leaving 5 bases unmatched. Sequencing used PBMCs or T cells enriched from blood (not recorded which). The chain carries TRBV7-2 and TRBJ1-1; 8 nucleotides line up with TRBD1. This sequence originates from a woman in her twenties or thirties with acute COVID-19. The CDR3 DNA follows: TGTGCCAGCAGCTTAGGGGGTACAGGGGGAGCTTTCTTT. This translates into CASSLGGTGGAFF. The entire variable domain, with the rest obtained from reference TRBV7-2 and TRBJ1-1, is as follows: GAGVSQSPSNKVTEKGKDVELRCDPISGHTALYWYRQSLGQGLEFLIYFQGNSAPDKSGLPSDRFSAERTGGSVSTLTIQRTQQEDSAVYLCASSLGGTGGAFFGQGTRLTVV.